This T cell receptor (beta chain) came from a study of blood T cell repertoires in COVID-19. This CDR3 region has 16 residues. The trim removed 4 bases at V and 8 bases at J, leaving 16 bases unmatched. CDR1 and CDR2 from the germline V gene are LGHDT and YNNKEL (reference sequence). Here immunoSEQ multiplex PCR was the method, and the copy in TCRdb shows in-frame clones only, minus some. The sample carries 200,000 to 250,000 clones, 84% recorded once. Sequencing was carried out using PBMCs or T cells enriched from blood (not recorded which). The receptor was isolated from a woman between 40 and 55 years old who had recovered from COVID-19. The rearrangement joins TRBV3-1 (or the pseudogene TRBV3-2) to TRBJ1-2; 7 bases fit TRBD1. CDR3 coding DNA: TGTGCCAGCAGCCCAGAGGAAAAGGGGGCCGATGGAGGCTACACCTTC. This translates into CASSPEEKGADGGYTF.